These 30 T cell receptor beta chains originate from one sample sequenced in a study of T-cell memory formation after mild COVID-19. One entry per CDR3 protein, called by TCRdb with MiXCR from the 5' RACE reads. There are about 160,000 distinct CDR3 sequences in the sample; 31% occur only once, and around 12% lies in the top ten. Sequencing was carried out using PBMCs or a T cell subset sorted from them (not recorded which). Every receptor here comes from an adult woman who had mild COVID-19 (a few samples of this study predate the infection). Cell type and time point are not known.

This clonotype was detected only a few times. The chain employs TRBV5-1 and TRBJ2-7, with D maybe TRBD2 (6 bases). Trimming cost V 3 bases and J 0 bases, with 10 bases left between them. This CDR3 region has 14 residues. Germline values: CDR1 SGHRS, CDR2 YFSETQ. Here the CDR3 reads CASSWLANSYEQYF. The CDR3 nucleotides are TGCGCCAGCAGCTGGCTAGCGAACTCCTACGAGCAGTACTTC.

This chain joins TRBV7-6 and TRBJ2-2, with TRBD2 identical over 9 bases. The CDR3 runs to 17 residues. The germline CDR1 and CDR2 sequences are SGHVS and FNYEAQ. J was trimmed by 0 bases and V by 5 bases; bases with no gene match: 7. For the CDR3, the DNA is TGTGCCAGCAGCCCTACCAGCGGGGGGTCGAACACCGGGGAGCTGTTTTTT. Translating gives CASSPTSGGSNTGELFF.

With respect to this clonotype: One end of the junction varies from germline; a read error may be responsible. The gene calls are TRBV7-7 and TRBJ2-1; TRBD1 matches at 7 bases. CDR1 SSHAT and CDR2 FNYEAQ come from the germline V gene (reference sequence). This CDR3 contains 14 residues. CDR3 DNA sequence: TGTGCTAGCAGCTTAGGGACAGTGGGTGATGAGCAGTTCTTC. This codes for CASSLGTVGDEQFF.

The CDR3 here is CASSLVRSGLGPYEQYF. In DNA, the CDR3 is TGTGCCAGCAGCTTAGTAAGGAGCGGGCTCGGGCCCTACGAGCAGTACTTC. The V call is TRBV7-9, the J call TRBJ2-7, with D perhaps TRBD2 (6 bases). The germline V gene has CDR1 SEHNR and CDR2 FQNEAQ (reference sequence). V was clipped by 1 base and J by 2 bases, with 18 bases between them. The length of the CDR3 is 17 residues.

This clonotype was picked up a small number of times. The chain is built from TRBV29-1 and TRBJ2-1; a possible D gene is TRBD1 (5 bases). V shed 5 bases and J shed 5 bases, with 19 bases lying between them. This CDR3 region has 15 residues. The V gene's germline CDR1 is SQVTM and CDR2 ANQGSEA. The CDR3 DNA is TGCAGCGTTACCTTCGACAGACCGGTTAACAATGAGCAGTTCTTC. It yields the protein CSVTFDRPVNNEQFF.

J is TRBJ1-1 and V is TRBV11-3; D might be TRBD1 (5 bases). Trimming removed 0 bases from V and 1 base from J, with 6 bases in between. Germline assignment: CDR1 SGHNT and CDR2 YENEEA. This CDR3 comprises 14 residues. This chain's CDR3 is CASSLDTGNTEAFF. CDR3 nucleotides: TGTGCCAGCAGCTTAGATACAGGGAACACTGAAGCTTTCTTT.

This clonotype came up a few times. V is TRBV9 and J is TRBJ2-7; D might be TRBD1 (6 bases). Trimming took 4 bases from V and 1 from J, leaving 15 bases between them. This CDR3 is built from 15 residues. Germline CDR1 SGDLS, CDR2 YYNGEE. In DNA, the CDR3 is TGTGCCAGCAGCCCCACAGGGCTCTCGTCCTACGAGCAGTACTTC. This codes for CASSPTGLSSYEQYF.

The rearrangement links TRBV7-9 to TRBJ2-1; possible D gene TRBD2, 6 bases. Trimming left V 0 bases short and J 8 bases short, with 17 bases between. Germline lookup yields CDR1 SEHNR and CDR2 FQNEAQ (reference sequence). The CDR3 is made up of 16 amino acids. Here the CDR3 reads CASSLASGTSGHEQFF. For the CDR3, the DNA is TGTGCCAGCAGCTTAGCGTCCGGGACTTCCGGCCATGAGCAGTTCTTC.

Many counts were recorded for this clonotype. The rearrangement joins TRBV7-9 to TRBJ2-7; D call uncertain. V was trimmed by 0 bases and J by 0 bases, leaving 3 bases between them. This CDR3 region has 13 residues. The germline V gene encodes CDR1 SEHNR and CDR2 FQNEAQ (reference sequence). The CDR3 DNA follows: TGTGCCAGCAGCTTAGCGGACTCCTACGAGCAGTACTTC. It yields the protein CASSLADSYEQYF.

This chain connects TRBV29-1 to TRBJ1-2; D is undetermined. The V gene's germline CDR1 is SQVTM and CDR2 ANQGSEA. Trimming took 3 bases from V and 4 from J, leaving 12 bases between them. This CDR3 is built from 13 residues. CDR3 loop: CSVDHAGSYGYTF. CDR3 DNA: TGCAGCGTTGATCACGCGGGTTCCTATGGCTACACCTTC.

A few counts support this clonotype. This chain links TRBV29-1 with TRBJ1-5; D not certain. Trimming took 6 bases from V and 2 from J, leaving 17 bases between them. The CDR3 is 15 residues long. The germline V gene encodes CDR1 SQVTM and CDR2 ANQGSEA. This chain's CDR3 is CSVADGVLGNQPQHF. In DNA form, the CDR3 reads TGCAGCGTCGCCGATGGGGTCCTTGGCAATCAGCCCCAGCATTTT.

This clonotype showed up many times. This rearrangement joins TRBV7-6 to TRBJ1-5; 10 positions agree with TRBD1. Germline V CDR1 and CDR2: SGHVS, FNYEAQ. The V segment lost 5 bases and the J segment 7 bases; nucleotides outside the gene matches: 11. The length of the CDR3 is 16 residues. CDR3 region: CASSPHDRGLGQPQHF. CDR3 nucleotides: TGTGCCAGCAGCCCGCACGACAGGGGGCTTGGGCAGCCCCAGCATTTT. The whole variable domain, remainder taken from reference TRBV7-6 and TRBJ1-5, is GAGVSQSPRYKVTKRGQDVALRCDPISGHVSLYWYRQALGQGPEFLTYFNYEAQQDKSGLPNDRFSAERPEGSISTLTIQRTEQRDSAMYRCASSPHDRGLGQPQHFGDGTRLSIL.

This clonotype has just a few counts. The rearrangement uses TRBV11-2 and TRBJ1-5; 7 positions agree with TRBD1. CDR1 and CDR2 from the germline V gene are SGHAT and FQNNGV. The J segment lost 5 bases and the V segment lost 5 bases, leaving 6 bases of the junction unmatched. The CDR3 is 14 amino acids. The CDR3 loop reads CASSPGGRDQPQHF. CDR3 bases: TGTGCCAGCAGCCCAGGGGGGAGGGATCAGCCCCAGCATTTT.

This clonotype was counted only a few times. This rearrangement joins TRBV7-6 to TRBJ1-1, with a possible D match to TRBD1 (5 bases). In germline, CDR1 is SGHVS, CDR2 FNYEAQ. The V and J ends lost 5 bases and 6 bases respectively, with 22 bases between them. This CDR3 is 16 amino acids long. The DNA of the CDR3 is TGTGCCAGCAGCCCACATGGGCAGGGCGTTATGGCTGAAGCTTTCTTT. As protein: CASSPHGQGVMAEAFF.

This clonotype was seen more than once but under ten times. This sequence joins TRBV21-1 and TRBJ1-2. TRBV21-1 is marked as a pseudogene. The CDR3 totals 14 residues. The CDR3 DNA follows: TGTGCCAGCAGCAAAGTGGTGCAGACACATGGCTACACCTTC. Its protein product is CASSKVVQTHGYTF.

This clonotype was observed once. V gene TRBV20-1 combines with J gene TRBJ1-4, with 8 positions matching TRBD1. The CDR3 is 13 amino acids. The germline CDR1 and CDR2 sequences are DFQATT and SNEGSKA (reference sequence). Trimming took 6 bases from V and 7 from J; bases not matched to a gene: 7. The CDR3 DNA sequence: TGCAGTGCCAGCCACAGGGGGGGTGAAAAACTGTTTTTT. The encoded protein is CSASHRGGEKLFF.

Only a few counts were recorded for this clonotype. The chain is built from TRBV2 and TRBJ1-5; no definite D call. The V end was cut by 4 bases, the J end by 0 bases, with 10 bases between. The CDR3 sequence is 15 residues long. The V gene's germline CDR1 is SNHLY and CDR2 FYNNEI. The CDR3 DNA is TGTGCCAGCAGTGGCACGCAAAATAGCAATCAGCCCCAGCATTTT. Translated: CASSGTQNSNQPQHF.

V and J are TRBV27 and TRBJ2-1; 10 bases agree with TRBD2. V gave up 2 bases and J gave up 5 bases; unmatched junction bases: 6. The V gene's germline CDR1 is MNHEY and CDR2 SMNVEV (reference sequence). This CDR3 region has 16 residues. Written as DNA, the CDR3 is TGTGCCAGCAGTTTAGTAGGACTAGCGGACAACAATGAGCAGTTCTTC. Translation gives CASSLVGLADNNEQFF.

This clonotype was observed a few times. This chain uses TRBV12-3 or TRBV12-4 with TRBJ2-3; maybe TRBD1 (6 bases). This CDR3 comprises 15 residues. Between the trimmed V and J ends, which lost 3 bases and 3 bases, there was a span of 13 bases. CDR3 sequence reads: CASSFYRAGTDTQYF. The CDR3 DNA is TGTGCCAGCAGTTTTTACAGGGCGGGTACAGATACGCAGTATTTT.

This clonotype was counted a few times. The rearrangement joins TRBV12-3 or TRBV12-4 to TRBJ2-3, with 7 bases matching TRBD1. The J segment lost 3 bases and the V segment lost 6 bases, leaving 15 bases of the junction unmatched. CDR3 length: 17 residues. The CDR3 DNA reads TGTGCCAGCAGCTCTCCCCGAGCGACAGGGCAGACAGATACGCAGTATTTT. Residues: CASSSPRATGQTDTQYF.

The V gene is TRBV5-1, the J gene TRBJ1-2, with 8 bases that match TRBD1. The length of the CDR3 is 14 residues. In germline, CDR1 is SGHRS, CDR2 YFSETQ. V lost 4 bases, J lost 4 bases, and 6 bases stayed unmatched. The CDR3 here is CASSKGQGPYGYTF. The DNA of the CDR3 is TGCGCCAGCAGCAAAGGACAGGGTCCCTATGGCTACACCTTC.

This clonotype has a handful of counts. This CDR3 is CAISERLSSYEQYF. The CDR3 nucleotides are TGTGCCATCAGTGAACGGCTGAGCTCCTACGAGCAGTACTTC. The J gene is TRBJ2-7, the V gene TRBV10-3; no clear D. The V gene's germline CDR1 is ENHRY and CDR2 SYGVKD. Trimming took 3 bases from V and 0 from J, leaving 9 bases between them. The CDR3 spans 14 residues.

V usage is TRBV6-2 or TRBV6-3 and J usage is TRBJ2-1; tentatively, D is TRBD1 or TRBD2 (5 bases each). The CDR3 contains 16 residues. The V end lost 7 bases, the J end lost 0 bases, and 16 bases lay between the germline ends. Per germline, CDR1 MNHEY and CDR2 SVGEGT. The CDR3 DNA follows: TGTGCCAGCACCCCACCCGGGACGGACTCCTACAATGAGCAGTTCTTC. This translates into CASTPPGTDSYNEQFF.

In this sample, this clonotype turned up a few times. The chain employs TRBV7-9 and TRBJ1-1, with D unresolved. CDR1 SEHNR and CDR2 FQNEAQ come from the germline V gene (reference sequence). This CDR3 spans 12 amino acids. Deletions cut 5 bases from V and 3 bases from J, with 7 bases between. The CDR3 here is CASSGVHTEAFF. For the CDR3, the DNA is TGTGCCAGCAGCGGGGTTCACACTGAAGCTTTCTTT.

The chain employs TRBV7-8 and TRBJ1-5, with TRBD1 identical over 9 bases. The V segment lost 6 bases and the J segment 5 bases; nucleotides outside the gene matches: 5. Germline-derived CDR1 and CDR2 are SGHVS and FQNEAQ. The CDR3 sequence is 14 residues long. CDR3 sequence (DNA): TGTGCCAGCAGGATGGACAGGGGCGATCAGCCCCAGCATTTT. Its translation: CASRMDRGDQPQHF.

The chain carries TRBV11-2 and TRBJ1-1; D uncertain. CDR3 length equals 16 residues. Germline V lookup: CDR1 SGHAT, CDR2 FQNNGV. Trimming took off 1 base at V and 1 base at J, with 13 bases between the two ends. DNA for the CDR3: TGTGCCAGCAGCTTAGGGCTCGACGTCAAGAACACTGAAGCTTTCTTT. Translation: CASSLGLDVKNTEAFF.

This clonotype showed up just once. This chain uses TRBV6-6 with TRBJ2-5, with D maybe TRBD1 (6 bases). Per the germline V gene, CDR1 is MNHNY and CDR2 is SVGAGI (reference sequence). V was cut by 0 bases and J by 5 bases, with 13 bases left in between. CDR3 size: 15 residues. In nucleotides, the CDR3 is TGTGCCAGCAGTTACTCGAGGGGGAGTTCGGAGACCCAGTACTTC. It encodes CASSYSRGSSETQYF.

This clonotype was found a few times. This chain links TRBV7-2 with TRBJ2-1; D is unresolved. V lost 5 bases to trimming and J lost 5 bases, with 13 bases between them. The V gene's germline CDR1 is SGHTA and CDR2 FQGNSA. CDR3 length: 14 residues. The DNA for the CDR3 is TGTGCCAGCAGCCCCGAGAACAAGGACAATGAGCAGTTCTTC. It translates to CASSPENKDNEQFF.

J is TRBJ1-2 and V is TRBV7-2, with D possibly matching TRBD1 (5 bases). Germline V gene sequence: CDR1 SGHTA, CDR2 FQGNSA. Trimming took 1 base from V and 7 from J, leaving 10 bases between them. The CDR3 length is 13 residues. The CDR3 DNA is TGTGCCAGCAGCTTAGATGCAGGGCCTGGCTACACCTTC. Translating it yields CASSLDAGPGYTF.

This sequence joins TRBV18 and TRBJ2-3, with 13 bases matching TRBD2. The V segment lost 2 bases and the J segment 4 bases; nucleotides outside the gene matches: 9. This CDR3 is built from 18 residues. Germline V gene lookup returns CDR1 KGHSH and CDR2 LQKENI. CDR3 protein: CASSPSPTSGGAPDTQYF. The CDR3 DNA reads TGTGCCAGCTCACCATCCCCCACTAGCGGGGGGGCTCCAGATACGCAGTATTTT.